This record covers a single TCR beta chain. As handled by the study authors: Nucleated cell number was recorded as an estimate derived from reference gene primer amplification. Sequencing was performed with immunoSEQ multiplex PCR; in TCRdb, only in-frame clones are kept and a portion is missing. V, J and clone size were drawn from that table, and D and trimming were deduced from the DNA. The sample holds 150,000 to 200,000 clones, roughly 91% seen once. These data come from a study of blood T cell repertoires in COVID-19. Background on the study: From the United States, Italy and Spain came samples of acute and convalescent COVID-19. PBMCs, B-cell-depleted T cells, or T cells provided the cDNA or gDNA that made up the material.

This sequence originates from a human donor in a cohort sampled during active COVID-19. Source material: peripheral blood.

The CDR3 region has the DNA TGTGCCACCCGAGAGGGGGTACTGTACTTC. This encodes CATREGVLYF. This sequence joins TRBV25-1 and TRBJ2-7; weak D call: TRBD1 (6 bases). V was shortened by 10 bases and J by 12 bases, with 16 bases between the two germline ends. The germline V gene has CDR1 MGHDK and CDR2 SYGVNS. CDR3 length equals 10 residues.